This is a list of T cell receptor beta chains from one sample in a study of T cells in Graves' hyperthyroidism and ophthalmopathy. TCRdb reanalysed the multiplex PCR reads using MiXCR and keeps one entry per CDR3 protein. This repertoire shows about 700,000 distinct CDR3 sequences, 14% found once; its top ten account for approximately 10%. Sequencing used blood. Receptors were obtained from a woman aged 18-29 years with Graves' hyperthyroidism. The CDR3 runs from the conserved cysteine through the conserved F or W. Each record gives: CDR3 length, D gene, J gene, V gene, clone size, CDR3 protein, CDR3 DNA. D genes are given only for firm matches. For some rows the clone size is stated as once, few or many, or as a class when expanded; others skip it.

length: 17; D: TRBD2; J: TRBJ2-1; V: TRBV10-3; size: many; CDR3: CAISESPGTREANEQFF; DNA: TGTGCCATCAGTGAGTCCCCGGGGACGCGGGAGGCCAATGAGCAGTTCTTC
length: 16; D: TRBD2; J: TRBJ2-7; V: TRBV7-2; size: -; CDR3: CASSLDASGRSDEQYF; DNA: TGTGCCAGCAGCTTAGACGCTAGCGGGAGATCTGACGAGCAGTACTTC
length: 16; D: -; J: TRBJ2-1; V: TRBV6-1; size: -; CDR3: CASSESLTQSGVGKFF; DNA: TGTGCCAGCAGTGAAAGTTTGACACAGTCGGGGGTGGGAAAGTTCTTC
length: 13; D: TRBD2; J: TRBJ2-7; V: TRBV20-1; size: few; CDR3: CSAGPSGSDEQYF; DNA: TGCAGTGCTGGACCTAGCGGGAGCGACGAGCAGTACTTC
length: 15; D: -; J: TRBJ2-4; V: TRBV6-1; size: -; CDR3: CASSETGTSKNIQYF; DNA: TGTGCCAGCAGTGAAACCGGGACTTCAAAAAACATTCAGTACTTC
length: 17; D: TRBD2; J: TRBJ2-7; V: TRBV18; size: few; CDR3: CASSPSSSGLSSYEQYF; DNA: TGTGCCAGCTCACCATCGTCTAGCGGCCTAAGCTCCTACGAGCAGTACTTC
length: 15; D: TRBD2; J: TRBJ2-3; V: TRBV18; size: many; CDR3: CASSPTTSGRDTQYF; DNA: TGTGCCAGCTCACCGACGACTAGCGGGAGGGATACGCAGTATTTT
length: 15; D: TRBD1; J: TRBJ1-1; V: TRBV5-1; size: many; CDR3: CASSYGQGSATEAFF; DNA: TGCGCCAGCAGCTACGGACAGGGGTCGGCCACTGAAGCTTTCTTT
length: 14; D: TRBD2; J: TRBJ2-1; V: TRBV29-1; size: -; CDR3: CSAGTSRARNEQFF; DNA: TGCAGCGCCGGGACTAGTAGGGCACGCAATGAGCAGTTCTTC
length: 14; D: TRBD2; J: TRBJ2-7; V: TRBV20-1; size: few; CDR3: CSASKAGVAYEQYF; DNA: TGCAGTGCTAGTAAGGCGGGGGTAGCCTACGAGCAGTACTTC
length: 14; D: TRBD1; J: TRBJ1-6; V: TRBV3-1; size: few; CDR3: CASSQRQGSSPLHF; DNA: TGTGCCAGCAGCCAACGACAGGGAAGTTCACCCCTCCACTTT
length: 12; D: -; J: TRBJ2-4; V: TRBV27; size: few; CDR3: CASGQTKNIQYF; DNA: TGTGCCAGCGGACAAACCAAAAACATTCAGTACTTC
length: 12; D: -; J: TRBJ2-3; V: TRBV2; size: many; CDR3: CASGILLGTQYF; DNA: TGTGCCAGCGGGATCCTTTTAGGGACGCAGTATTTT
length: 14; D: -; J: TRBJ2-7; V: TRBV7-3; size: -; CDR3: CASSLTPGGYEQYF; DNA: TGTGCCAGCAGCTTAACCCCCGGGGGCTACGAGCAGTACTTC
length: 14; D: -; J: TRBJ1-5; V: TRBV6-6; size: many; CDR3: CASSYSSGNQPQHF; DNA: TGTGCCAGCAGTTACTCGTCGGGGAATCAGCCCCAGCATTTT
length: 12; D: -; J: TRBJ1-2; V: TRBV5-1; size: many; CDR3: CASSTDGYGYTF; DNA: TGCGCCAGCAGCACGGACGGCTATGGCTACACCTTC
length: 15; D: TRBD1; J: TRBJ1-1; V: TRBV6-5; size: once; CDR3: CASSSPGTGNTGAFF; DNA: TGTGCCAGCAGTTCCCCCGGGACAGGGAACACTGGAGCTTTCTTT
length: 17; D: -; J: TRBJ2-2; V: TRBV19; size: few; CDR3: CASSIGGWQVYTGELFF; DNA: TGTGCCAGTAGTATCGGAGGGTGGCAAGTTTACACCGGGGAGCTGTTTTTT
length: 15; D: -; J: TRBJ2-4; V: TRBV2; size: -; CDR3: CASSEWGGRINIQYF; DNA: TGTGCCAGCAGTGAATGGGGGGGGCGTATTAACATTCAGTACTTC
length: 16; D: -; J: TRBJ2-1; V: TRBV20-1; size: many; CDR3: CSARFRAVLSRDEQFF; DNA: TGCAGTGCTAGGTTTAGAGCGGTACTTTCAAGGGATGAGCAGTTCTTC
length: 15; D: TRBD1; J: TRBJ2-2; V: TRBV28; size: -; CDR3: CASSTQGAGTGELFF; DNA: TGTGCCAGCAGCACACAGGGGGCCGGCACCGGGGAGCTGTTTTTT
length: 16; D: TRBD2; J: TRBJ2-1; V: TRBV20-1; size: -; CDR3: CSAREGGRPSYNEQFF; DNA: TGCAGTGCTAGAGAAGGCGGGAGGCCCTCCTACAATGAGCAGTTCTTC
length: 15; D: TRBD1; J: TRBJ2-2; V: TRBV18; size: many; CDR3: CASSKGQANTGELFF; DNA: TGTGCCAGCTCAAAGGGACAGGCGAACACCGGGGAGCTGTTTTTT
length: 18; D: TRBD1; J: TRBJ2-2; V: TRBV6-5; size: few; CDR3: CASSYYAGDRRNTGELFF; DNA: TGTGCCAGCAGTTACTACGCTGGGGACAGGAGGAACACCGGGGAGCTGTTTTTT
length: 19; D: -; J: TRBJ2-1; V: TRBV18; size: -; CDR3: CASSPSVGRLAPKDDEQFF; DNA: TGTGCCAGCTCACCAAGTGTCGGTCGATTAGCCCCCAAAGACGATGAGCAGTTCTTC
length: 16; D: -; J: TRBJ1-1; V: TRBV18; size: -; CDR3: CASSPLAGQANTEAFF; DNA: TGTGCCAGCTCACCACTTGCGGGTCAGGCGAACACTGAAGCTTTCTTT
length: 18; D: -; J: TRBJ2-3; V: TRBV6-6; size: many; CDR3: CASSYSPAPRASTDTQYF; DNA: TGTGCCAGCAGTTACTCCCCCGCCCCCAGGGCCTCCACAGATACGCAGTATTTT
length: 17; D: -; J: TRBJ2-5; V: TRBV11-2; size: few; CDR3: CASSLPEGTNNQETQYF; DNA: TGTGCCAGCAGCTTACCTGAGGGGACAAACAACCAAGAGACCCAGTACTTC
length: 15; D: TRBD2; J: TRBJ2-2; V: TRBV2; size: many; CDR3: CASRSQTSGTEELFF; DNA: TGTGCCAGCAGGAGCCAGACTAGCGGGACTGAGGAGCTGTTTTTT
length: 15; D: -; J: TRBJ2-3; V: TRBV5-1; size: -; CDR3: CASSLQGVNADTQYF; DNA: TGCGCCAGCAGCTTACAGGGTGTAAATGCAGATACGCAGTATTTT
length: 17; D: -; J: TRBJ1-6; V: TRBV4-1; size: -; CDR3: CASSQVSRSSYNSPLHF; DNA: TGCGCCAGCAGCCAAGTAAGCAGAAGCTCCTATAATTCACCCCTCCACTTT
length: 16; D: TRBD2; J: TRBJ2-1; V: TRBV27; size: many; CDR3: CASLLGAGGPFNEQFF; DNA: TGTGCCAGCCTTCTAGGAGCGGGAGGGCCGTTCAATGAGCAGTTCTTC
length: 13; D: -; J: TRBJ1-1; V: TRBV19; size: few; CDR3: CASRTEGVTEAFF; DNA: TGTGCCAGCCGCACCGAGGGAGTCACTGAAGCTTTCTTT
length: 13; D: -; J: TRBJ1-5; V: TRBV27; size: many; CDR3: CASSSIGSRPQHF; DNA: TGTGCCAGCAGTTCGATCGGCTCGCGGCCCCAGCATTTT
length: 12; D: -; J: TRBJ2-3; V: TRBV24-1; size: many; CDR3: CATSDSVTAQYF; DNA: TGTGCCACCAGTGATTCTGTAACGGCGCAGTATTTT
length: 14; D: TRBD2; J: TRBJ2-7; V: TRBV7-2; size: many; CDR3: CASSSRLAGYEQYF; DNA: TGTGCCAGCAGCTCCAGACTAGCGGGCTACGAGCAGTACTTC
length: 14; D: -; J: TRBJ1-2; V: TRBV27; size: many; CDR3: CASRDEAGPQGYTF; DNA: TGTGCCAGCAGAGACGAAGCGGGACCCCAAGGCTACACCTTC
length: 15; D: -; J: TRBJ1-2; V: TRBV12-3/TRBV12-4; size: -; CDR3: CASSLRRYFNYGYTF; DNA: TGTGCCAGCAGTTTACGCAGATACTTTAACTATGGCTACACCTTC
length: 16; D: -; J: TRBJ2-2; V: TRBV7-9; size: -; CDR3: CASSRRMFANTGELFF; DNA: TGTGCCAGCAGCCGGCGCATGTTTGCGAACACCGGGGAGCTGTTTTTT
length: 16; D: -; J: TRBJ2-2; V: TRBV4-1; size: -; CDR3: CASSHPGERGTGELFF; DNA: TGCGCCAGCAGCCACCCCGGGGAGAGAGGTACCGGGGAGCTGTTTTTT
length: 15; D: -; J: TRBJ1-5; V: TRBV19; size: -; CDR3: CASLITALSNQPQHF; DNA: TGTGCCAGCCTTATCACCGCTTTGAGCAATCAGCCCCAGCATTTT
length: 12; D: -; J: TRBJ1-5; V: TRBV28; size: few; CDR3: CASSPPGTPQHF; DNA: TGTGCCAGCAGTCCCCCGGGTACGCCCCAGCATTTT
length: 19; D: TRBD2; J: TRBJ2-2; V: TRBV24-1; size: -; CDR3: CATSDLRGLAGRDTGELFF; DNA: TGTGCCACCAGTGATTTGCGGGGGCTAGCGGGACGGGACACCGGGGAGCTGTTTTTT
length: 16; D: -; J: TRBJ2-2; V: TRBV7-7; size: few; CDR3: CASSLVFSGNTGELFF; DNA: TGTGCTAGCAGCTTAGTTTTTAGCGGGAACACCGGGGAGCTGTTTTTT
length: 13; D: -; J: TRBJ1-2; V: TRBV27; size: -; CDR3: CASSVSANYGYTF; DNA: TGTGCCAGCAGTGTCTCAGCTAACTATGGCTACACCTTC
length: 16; D: -; J: TRBJ1-2; V: TRBV7-2; size: few; CDR3: CASSLDYQPKYYGYTF; DNA: TGTGCCAGCAGCTTAGATTACCAGCCTAAGTACTATGGCTACACCTTC
length: 14; D: -; J: TRBJ1-2; V: TRBV2; size: many; CDR3: CASIPTAENYGYTF; DNA: TGTGCCAGCATCCCGACGGCGGAGAACTATGGCTACACCTTC
length: 16; D: TRBD1; J: TRBJ2-1; V: TRBV19; size: few; CDR3: CASSIPGGRGHNEQFF; DNA: TGTGCCAGTAGTATCCCAGGGGGCCGCGGCCACAATGAGCAGTTCTTC
length: 14; D: TRBD1; J: TRBJ1-2; V: TRBV7-2; size: -; CDR3: CASSSDRLNYGYTF; DNA: TGTGCCAGCAGCTCGGACAGGCTTAACTATGGCTACACCTTC
length: 13; D: -; J: TRBJ2-5; V: TRBV30; size: -; CDR3: CAWSVRLAETQYF; DNA: TGTGCCTGGAGCGTAAGGCTAGCGGAGACCCAGTACTTC